These 14 T cell receptor beta chains originate from one sample sequenced in a study of blood T cell repertoires in COVID-19 (dated by TCRdb to the early 2020s). The library was generated by the immunoSEQ multiplex PCR assay. In TCRdb, the immuneACCESS table is reduced to in-frame sequences with V and J assigned. These tables do not hold every clone; where another copy was compared, an unresolved V gene accounts for under half, and the others remain unexplained. The sample table contains roughly 240,000 clones; only one count was recorded for 65% to 90% of them. Approximately 5% of the sample lies in the top ten. Material for sequencing was peripheral blood. Source of these receptors: a man aged 50-60 years with COVID-19, enrolled during active disease.

In DNA form, the CDR3 reads TGTGCCAGCAGCCAAGTTGCGGGGGGCGCCTACGAGCAGTACTTC. This gives the protein CASSQVAGGAYEQYF. V and J are TRBV14 and TRBJ2-7, with 8 nucleotides matching TRBD2. V shed 1 base, J shed 2 bases, and the junction held 4 bases outside the gene matches. The CDR3 totals 15 residues. Germline loops: CDR1 SGHDN, CDR2 FVKESK.

V and J are TRBV6-4 and TRBJ2-1, with TRBD1 matching 10 bases. This CDR3 region has 15 residues. V lost 5 bases to trimming and J lost 2 bases; unmatched junction nucleotides: 3. Germline loops: CDR1 MRHNA, CDR2 SNTAGT. The CDR3, as DNA: TGTGCCAGCAGTTTGGGGACAGGGGCCTACAATGAGCAGTTCTTC. Translated: CASSLGTGAYNEQFF.

The chain joins TRBV6-1 to TRBJ2-3; the D gene is possibly TRBD2 (6 bases). Germline CDR1 is MNHNS and CDR2 is SASEGT. V lost 2 bases and J lost 2, with 14 bases in between. The CDR3 totals 16 residues. CDR3 DNA sequence: TGTGCCAGCAGTGAAACGCGGGGCGTTATCACAGATACGCAGTATTTT. Its protein product is CASSETRGVITDTQYF.

The chain recombines TRBV24-1 with TRBJ2-5; 7 bases fit TRBD2. Looked up from germline, CDR1 is KGHDR and CDR2 is SFDVKD. The CDR3 runs to 15 residues. V gave up 3 bases and J gave up 5 bases; unmatched junction bases: 8. The CDR3 DNA reads as TGTGCCACCAGTGATCCCCGGGGAGGGAGGGAGACCCAGTACTTC. Translation: CATSDPRGGRETQYF.

V usage is TRBV10-3 and J usage is TRBJ1-6, with D perhaps matching TRBD1 (6 bases). CDR1 and CDR2 (germline): ENHRY, SYGVKD. This CDR3 has 14 residues. Trimming took off 3 bases at V and 6 bases at J, with 9 bases between the two ends. The CDR3 nucleotides read TGTGCCATCAGTGATCTACAGGGTAATTCACCCCTCCACTTT. Protein product: CAISDLQGNSPLHF.

The rearrangement links TRBV7-9 to TRBJ2-7; the D gene is possibly TRBD2 (6 bases). Germline V lookup: CDR1 SEHNR, CDR2 FQNEAQ (reference sequence). V was clipped by 5 bases and J by 2 bases, with 19 bases between them. The CDR3 sequence is 16 residues long. CDR3 in amino acids: CASSPRPGDGPYEQYF. The DNA of the CDR3 is TGTGCCAGCAGCCCTCGTCCGGGGGACGGACCCTACGAGCAGTACTTC.

The chain combines TRBV4-2 with TRBJ2-2; 7 bases fit TRBD1. Trimming cost V 2 bases and J 4 bases; bases outside gene matches: 4. Germline V gene sequence: CDR1 LGHNA, CDR2 YNFKEQ. The CDR3 has 15 amino acids. CDR3 loop: CASSQQGVITGELFF. The CDR3 nucleotides read TGTGCCAGCAGCCAACAGGGGGTAATCACCGGGGAGCTGTTTTTT.

The sample holds a few counts of this clone. The chain recombines TRBV6-1 with TRBJ1-5; D possibly corresponds to TRBD1 (5 bases). The CDR3 is made up of 13 amino acids. In germline, CDR1 is MNHNS, CDR2 SASEGT. Trimming took off 3 bases at V and 7 bases at J, with 10 bases between the two ends. The CDR3: CASSEGSGQPQHF. CDR3 DNA: TGTGCCAGCAGTGAGGGGTCAGGGCAGCCCCAGCATTTT.

This clone was picked up a small number of times. The CDR3 loop is CASSQGQGAVNTIYF. CDR3 in DNA: TGTGCCAGCAGCCAAGGACAGGGGGCCGTAAACACCATATATTTT. The genes are TRBV3-1 (or the pseudogene TRBV3-2) and TRBJ1-3, with TRBD1 matching 10 bases. With 1 base clipped from V and 6 bases from J, the junction kept 3 bases outside the gene matches. The CDR3 has 15 amino acids. Germline V gene sequence: CDR1 LGHDT, CDR2 YNNKEL (reference sequence).

This chain connects TRBV15 to TRBJ2-7; no firm D call. V gave up 0 bases and J gave up 2 bases, with 5 bases separating them. Germline CDR1 LNHNV, CDR2 YYDKDF (reference sequence). The CDR3 is 13 amino acids. The CDR3 region has the DNA TGTGCCACCAGCAGAGACAGAACCTACGAGCAGTACTTC. Translated: CATSRDRTYEQYF.

As concerns this clone: Given a much more abundant clone one base away, this may be a read error. In the same sample, other DNA sequences code for this CDR3. This chain connects TRBV5-6 to TRBJ1-5; the D is unclear. This CDR3 is built from 14 residues. Germline-derived CDR1 and CDR2 are SGHDT and YYEEEE. V was clipped by 2 bases and J by 0 bases, with 6 bases between them. CDR3 bases: TGTGCCAGCAGCTTAAGAGGTAGCAATCAGCCCCAGCATTTT. Protein: CASSLRGSNQPQHF.

The chain combines TRBV24-1 with TRBJ2-1, with TRBD2 identical over 12 bases. The V and J ends lost 1 base and 5 bases, in that order; junction bases with no gene match: 5. Germline CDR1 reads KGHDR; CDR2 reads SFDVKD. The length of the CDR3 is 17 residues. CDR3: CATSDFGLAGGNNEQFF. The CDR3 bases are TGTGCCACCAGTGATTTTGGGCTAGCGGGGGGGAACAATGAGCAGTTCTTC.

The rearrangement uses TRBV9 and TRBJ2-7; D may be TRBD1 (5 bases). The V and J ends lost 0 bases and 3 bases respectively, with 7 bases between them. Looked up from germline, CDR1 is SGDLS and CDR2 is YYNGEE. There are 13 residues in the CDR3. CDR3 DNA: TGTGCCAGCAGCGTAGAGGGGAACTACGAGCAGTACTTC. Its protein product is CASSVEGNYEQYF. The full variable domain, its missing parts supplied by reference TRBV9 and TRBJ2-7, is DSGVTQTPKHLITATGQRVTLRCSPRSGDLSVYWYQQSLDQGLQFLIQYYNGEERAKGNILERFSAQQFPDLHSELNLSSLELGDSALYFCASSVEGNYEQYFGPGTRLTVT.

This chain links TRBV7-9 with TRBJ2-1, with 8 bases identical to TRBD2. V shed 5 bases and J 2 bases; nucleotides not matched to a gene: 8. Germline assignment: CDR1 SEHNR and CDR2 FQNEAQ (reference sequence). This CDR3 region has 16 residues. The CDR3: CASSPGGAKAYNEQFF. CDR3 in DNA: TGTGCCAGCAGCCCCGGGGGGGCCAAAGCCTACAATGAGCAGTTCTTC.